This entry lists 9 T cell receptor beta chains sequenced from one sample in a study of shared clonotypes between healthy human individuals. The data were produced by immunoSEQ multiplex PCR, yet TCRdb's version contains in-frame clones alone and is incomplete. The table records about 2.4 million clones, roughly 93% of them present only once. The sequenced sample consisted of naive CD4+ T cells from PBMCs. As to subset: CD45RA+ positively selected. These receptors originate from a man aged 18 to 29 in good health. Some clones in this sample may be carry-over from other donors' samples.

This clone was found once. The chain is built from TRBV6-6 and TRBJ1-4; no reliable D call. The CDR3 is made up of 13 amino acids. Trimming removed 7 bases from V and 4 bases from J, with 10 bases in between. Looked up from germline, CDR1 is MNHNY and CDR2 is SVGAGI (reference sequence). The CDR3 spells CASTRDFNEKLFF. In nucleotides, the CDR3 is TGTGCCAGCACTAGGGATTTTAATGAAAAACTGTTTTTT.

The chain uses TRBV30 and TRBJ1-4; TRBD1 matches at 11 bases. CDR3 length: 20 amino acids. With V trimmed by 1 base and J by 0 bases, 13 bases remained unmatched. Germline CDR1 GTSNPN, CDR2 SVGIG (reference sequence). The CDR3 sequence is CAWSGNRDRGDRATNEKLFF. The DNA for the CDR3 is TGTGCCTGGAGTGGAAACCGGGACAGGGGGGATAGAGCAACTAATGAAAAACTGTTTTTT.

V is TRBV7-3 and J is TRBJ2-3; D gene unclear. Germline CDR1 and CDR2: SGHTA and FQGTGA. The CDR3 loop spans 14 amino acids. Between the trimmed V and J ends, which lost 1 base and 4 bases, there was a span of 9 bases. CDR3 sequence reads: CASSLNPLPDTQYF. In DNA, the CDR3 is TGTGCCAGCAGCTTAAATCCGTTACCAGATACGCAGTATTTT.

This clone was detected once. The chain employs TRBV18 and TRBJ2-7, with 7 bases fitting TRBD1. The germline CDR1 and CDR2 sequences are KGHSH and LQKENI. The CDR3 is 14 residues long. Unmatched junction bases numbered 6, after V lost 4 bases and J lost 3 bases. CDR3 nucleotide sequence: TGTGCCAGCTCACATAAACCAGGGGGCTACGAGCAGTACTTC. This codes for CASSHKPGGYEQYF.

Concerning this clone: This specimen includes other DNA sequences encoding the same CDR3. CDR3 sequence (DNA): TGTGCCAGCAGCCCTGACAGGGGCGGTGGCTACACCTTC. Amino acids: CASSPDRGGGYTF. V is TRBV11-2 and J is TRBJ1-2, with 8 bases aligning to TRBD1. CDR1 and CDR2 (germline): SGHAT, FQNNGV. Trimming cost V 5 bases and J 7 bases; bases outside gene matches: 6. The CDR3 spans 13 residues.

The rearrangement joins TRBV9 to TRBJ1-1; D is undetermined. V gave up 4 bases and J gave up 0 bases, with 7 bases separating them. The germline gives CDR1 SGDLS, CDR2 YYNGEE. This CDR3 comprises 13 residues. CDR3 sequence reads: CASSRTVNTEAFF. In DNA form, the CDR3 reads TGTGCCAGCAGCAGGACTGTGAACACTGAAGCTTTCTTT.

Notes on this clone: This specimen includes other DNA sequences encoding the same CDR3. V is TRBV5-6 and J is TRBJ1-4; no reliable D call. The CDR3 contains 12 residues. The ends were cut back, 5 bases at V and 5 bases at J, with 7 bases in the middle. Germline V gene data show CDR1 as SGHDT and CDR2 as YYEEEE. This chain's CDR3 is CASSSLNEKLFF. In nucleotides, the CDR3 is TGTGCCAGCAGTTCTCTAAATGAAAAACTGTTTTTT.

The chain employs TRBV6-1 and TRBJ2-3; D not resolved. Germline V lookup: CDR1 MNHNS, CDR2 SASEGT. The CDR3 loop spans 13 amino acids. V was trimmed by 4 bases and J by 6 bases, leaving 11 bases between them. The CDR3 coding sequence is TGTGCCAGCAGTGGGCCCCTGCCGGATACGCAGTATTTT. Amino acid sequence: CASSGPLPDTQYF.

The rearrangement links TRBV6-1 to TRBJ2-1, with 13 nucleotides matching TRBD2. CDR3 length equals 16 residues. CDR1 is MNHNS, CDR2 SASEGT, per germline. Unmatched junction bases numbered 5, after V lost 1 base and J lost 8 bases. The CDR3: CASSEGTSGRGDEQFF. In nucleotides, the CDR3 is TGTGCCAGCAGTGAAGGTACTAGCGGGAGGGGAGATGAGCAGTTCTTC.